This TCR beta chain was captured in a study of T cell changes during pregnancy in multiple sclerosis. The repertoire was sequenced with immunoSEQ multiplex PCR; TCRdb's copy has only in-frame clones and lacks some. The sample contains about 100,000 clones, 91% of which appear only once. This TCR was recovered from a female donor with multiple sclerosis, enrolled in a pregnancy study. The sequenced sample was peripheral blood, obtained after pregnancy.

For the CDR3, the DNA is TGCGCCAGCAGCCACCAACTAGCGGGGAACCAAGAGACCCAGTACTTC. Amino acid sequence: CASSHQLAGNQETQYF. The chain employs TRBV5-1 and TRBJ2-5; 10 bases map to TRBD2. This CDR3 is 16 amino acids long. With 4 bases clipped from V and 0 bases from J, the junction kept 6 bases outside the gene matches. CDR1 and CDR2 from the germline V gene are SGHRS and YFSETQ.